Listed below are T cell receptor beta chains from one sample, sequenced in a study of blood T cell repertoires in COVID-19. Assay used: immunoSEQ multiplex PCR; TCRdb lists only in-frame clones, some missing. The sample lists 150,000 or so clones, approximately 85% seen once, with 0.6% to 0.7% in the top ten. The sample taken for sequencing was peripheral blood. These receptors originate from a man in his 60s with COVID-19, enrolled during active disease. The CDR3 runs from the conserved cysteine through the conserved F or W. The order of the fields is CDR3 length, V gene, J gene, D gene, clone size, CDR3 protein, CDR3 DNA. D genes are given only for firm matches. Expanded clones get a size class; other rows say once, few or many, or leave the size out.

CDR3 length: 15
V gene: TRBV7-3
J gene: TRBJ1-3
D gene: -
clone size: -
CDR3 protein: CASSAGGLSGNTIYF
CDR3 DNA: TGTGCCAGCAGCGCTGGGGGCCTCTCTGGAAACACCATATATTTT

CDR3 length: 15
V gene: TRBV5-1
J gene: TRBJ1-3
D gene: -
clone size: -
CDR3 protein: CASSLRTDSGNTIYF
CDR3 DNA: TGCGCCAGCAGCTTACGGACAGACTCTGGAAACACCATATATTTT

CDR3 length: 15
V gene: TRBV7-2
J gene: TRBJ1-4
D gene: -
clone size: -
CDR3 protein: CASSLAPRSVEKLFF
CDR3 DNA: TGTGCCAGCAGCTTGGCACCTAGATCAGTCGAAAAACTGTTTTTT

CDR3 length: 15
V gene: TRBV19
J gene: TRBJ1-1
D gene: TRBD1
clone size: -
CDR3 protein: CASSPRQGRNTEAFF
CDR3 DNA: TGTGCCAGTAGTCCCCGACAGGGGAGGAACACTGAAGCTTTCTTT

CDR3 length: 16
V gene: TRBV14
J gene: TRBJ1-6
D gene: -
clone size: -
CDR3 protein: CASSQVASSYNSPLHF
CDR3 DNA: TGTGCCAGCAGCCAAGTAGCCAGCTCCTATAATTCACCCCTCCACTTT

CDR3 length: 16
V gene: TRBV9
J gene: TRBJ2-1
D gene: -
clone size: -
CDR3 protein: CASSDLSAGRPNEQFF
CDR3 DNA: TGTGCCAGCAGCGACTTGTCGGCGGGAAGGCCCAATGAGCAGTTCTTC

CDR3 length: 14
V gene: TRBV7-2
J gene: TRBJ2-1
D gene: TRBD2
clone size: -
CDR3 protein: CASSRTTSANEQFF
CDR3 DNA: TGTGCCAGCAGCAGAACCACTAGCGCAAATGAGCAGTTCTTC

CDR3 length: 14
V gene: TRBV7-2
J gene: TRBJ1-6
D gene: -
clone size: -
CDR3 protein: CASNPSTGTSPLHF
CDR3 DNA: TGTGCCAGCAACCCGAGTACAGGAACTTCACCCCTCCACTTT

CDR3 length: 15
V gene: TRBV7-2
J gene: TRBJ2-3
D gene: TRBD2
clone size: -
CDR3 protein: CASRGGLANADTQYF
CDR3 DNA: TGTGCCAGCAGGGGAGGGCTAGCCAACGCAGATACGCAGTATTTT

CDR3 length: 14
V gene: TRBV6-5
J gene: TRBJ1-5
D gene: -
clone size: few
CDR3 protein: CASSSRYSNQPQHF
CDR3 DNA: TGTGCCAGCAGTTCCAGGTATAGCAATCAGCCCCAGCATTTT

CDR3 length: 14
V gene: TRBV18
J gene: TRBJ1-2
D gene: -
clone size: -
CDR3 protein: CASSRTRQVSNNTF
CDR3 DNA: TGTGCCAGCTCACGAACACGCCAGGTATCGAATAACACCTTC

CDR3 length: 12
V gene: TRBV6-2/TRBV6-3
J gene: TRBJ2-5
D gene: TRBD1
clone size: -
CDR3 protein: CASSGDSLAQYF
CDR3 DNA: TGTGCCAGCAGTGGGGACAGTTTGGCCCAGTACTTC

CDR3 length: 15
V gene: TRBV4-2
J gene: TRBJ1-1
D gene: -
clone size: -
CDR3 protein: CASSQASGAGTEAFF
CDR3 DNA: TGTGCCAGCAGCCAGGCATCAGGGGCGGGCACTGAAGCTTTCTTT

CDR3 length: 11
V gene: TRBV29-1
J gene: TRBJ2-1
D gene: TRBD1
clone size: -
CDR3 protein: CSERQGNEQFF
CDR3 DNA: TGCAGCGAGAGACAGGGGAATGAGCAGTTCTTC

CDR3 length: 16
V gene: TRBV7-2
J gene: TRBJ2-7
D gene: TRBD2
clone size: once
CDR3 protein: CASSSLTSGRPYEQYF
CDR3 DNA: TGTGCCAGCAGCTCACTAACTAGCGGGAGGCCTTACGAGCAGTACTTC

CDR3 length: 13
V gene: TRBV19
J gene: TRBJ1-5
D gene: -
clone size: few
CDR3 protein: CASSLQSGQPQHF
CDR3 DNA: TGTGCCAGTAGTCTCCAAAGCGGTCAGCCCCAGCATTTT

CDR3 length: 14
V gene: TRBV27
J gene: TRBJ1-4
D gene: -
clone size: -
CDR3 protein: CASSNWGSNEKLFF
CDR3 DNA: TGTGCCAGCAGTAACTGGGGCTCTAATGAAAAACTGTTTTTT

CDR3 length: 15
V gene: TRBV4-3
J gene: TRBJ1-6
D gene: TRBD1
clone size: -
CDR3 protein: CASSRAGQGRSPLHF
CDR3 DNA: TGCGCCAGCAGCCGAGCGGGACAGGGACGTTCACCCCTCCACTTT

CDR3 length: 13
V gene: TRBV6-6
J gene: TRBJ1-2
D gene: -
clone size: -
CDR3 protein: CASRLTVGYGYTF
CDR3 DNA: TGTGCCAGCAGGTTGACAGTTGGCTATGGCTACACCTTC

CDR3 length: 14
V gene: TRBV27
J gene: TRBJ2-7
D gene: TRBD1
clone size: -
CDR3 protein: CASRDGTGTTEQYF
CDR3 DNA: TGTGCCAGCAGAGATGGGACAGGGACAACAGAGCAGTACTTC